The 15 T cell receptor beta chains in this list originate from one sample, sequenced in a study of cytomegalovirus exposure and HLA in healthy donors. PCR employed 60 Vbeta and 13 Jbeta primers. Generated by immunoSEQ multiplex PCR, the TCRdb table keeps only in-frame clones and is missing some. The sample lists tens of thousands of clones; roughly three fifths were seen once. Sequencing was carried out using PBMCs. These receptors originate from a man aged 30 to 45 in good health and CMV-seronegative.

J is TRBJ2-5 and V is TRBV5-8, with D unresolved. Germline CDR1 SGHTS, CDR2 YDEGEE. Trimming removed 2 bases at V and 1 base at J, with 9 bases between. The CDR3 runs to 14 residues. The CDR3 sequence is CASSFPGFQETQYF. The CDR3 DNA is TGTGCCAGCAGCTTCCCCGGGTTCCAAGAGACCCAGTACTTC. The full variable domain, completed using reference TRBV5-8 and TRBJ2-5, is EAGVTQSPTHLIKTRGQQATLRCSPISGHTSVYWYQQALGLGLQFLLWYDEGEERNRGNFPPRFSGRQFPNYSSELNVNALELEDSALYLCASSFPGFQETQYFGPGTRLLVL.

The sample holds one count of this clone. The genes are TRBV9 and TRBJ1-2, with D maybe TRBD1 (6 bases). This CDR3 comprises 15 residues. Germline V gene sequence: CDR1 SGDLS, CDR2 YYNGEE. Trimming cost V 0 bases and J 4 bases, with 13 bases left between them. CDR3 DNA: TGTGCCAGCAGCGTAGACGGCGGGGGCGGCTATGGCTACACCTTC. As protein: CASSVDGGGGYGYTF.

The chain uses TRBV19 and TRBJ1-2; D possibly corresponds to TRBD1 (5 bases). V dropped 5 bases and J dropped 2 bases, with 27 bases sitting between them. Germline V gene sequence: CDR1 LNHDA, CDR2 SQIVND (reference sequence). CDR3 length equals 19 residues. CDR3 bases: TGTGCCAGTAGTGGGGGGTTCAGGGAAGCGGTGGAATCCAACTATGGCTACACCTTC. This encodes CASSGGFREAVESNYGYTF.

The genes are TRBV11-2 and TRBJ1-5; 9 bases align to TRBD1. This CDR3 contains 15 residues. The V gene's germline CDR1 is SGHAT and CDR2 FQNNGV. Trimming removed 5 bases from V and 8 bases from J; junction bases left unmatched: 10. In nucleotides, the CDR3 is TGTGCCAGCAGCGGACAGGGACAGGGATCGGAGCCCCAGCATTTT. Residues: CASSGQGQGSEPQHF.

The chain carries TRBV18 and TRBJ1-2, with TRBD1 matching over 7 bases. After removal of 3 bases from V and 2 bases from J, the junction contained 3 bases not matched to a gene. Germline CDR1 reads KGHSH; CDR2 reads LQKENI. The CDR3 is made up of 14 amino acids. The CDR3, as DNA: TGTGCCAGCTCACCTTCGGGACAGAACTATGGCTACACCTTC. It yields the protein CASSPSGQNYGYTF.

V usage is TRBV18 and J usage is TRBJ2-7; 11 positions match TRBD1. The CDR3 loop spans 13 amino acids. Germline trimming cut 5 bases from V and 5 bases from J; bases unmatched to any gene: 2. From germline, CDR1 is KGHSH and CDR2 LQKENI. In DNA form, the CDR3 reads TGTGCCAGCTCATCGGGACAGGGGGACGAGCAGTACTTC. Translation gives CASSSGQGDEQYF.

This clone was seen only a few times. Here the CDR3 DNA reads TGTGCCAGCAGTTTGGGACAGGGGAGCTCTGGAAACACCATATATTTT. It translates to CASSLGQGSSGNTIYF. The rearrangement links TRBV6-6 to TRBJ1-3, with TRBD1 matching over 10 bases. This CDR3 contains 16 residues. Germline CDR1 MNHNY, CDR2 SVGAGI (reference sequence). Unmatched junction bases numbered 3, after V lost 4 bases and J lost 0 bases.

The chain couples TRBV7-3 to TRBJ2-1; tentative D call: TRBD2 (6 bases). CDR3 length equals 13 residues. Trimming pared 2 bases from V and 14 bases from J, leaving 16 bases between. Germline V gives CDR1 SGHTA, CDR2 FQGTGA. As DNA, the CDR3 is TGTGCCAGCAGCTTAGTGGGGACTCCTCCGAAGTTCTTC. This sequence encodes CASSLVGTPPKFF.

J is TRBJ2-2 and V is TRBV4-3; D is unresolved. CDR1 and CDR2 (germline): LGHNA, YSLEER. With 6 bases removed from V and 7 bases from J, the gap between germline ends came to 6 bases. The CDR3 runs 11 residues. The CDR3 sequence: CASRGSGELFF. CDR3 DNA: TGCGCCAGCAGGGGCAGCGGGGAGCTGTTTTTT.

The chain links TRBV6-4 to TRBJ2-3; the D is unclear. Trimming took off 2 bases at V and 5 bases at J, with 8 bases between the two ends. The length of the CDR3 is 13 residues. The germline CDR1 and CDR2 sequences are MRHNA and SNTAGT. The DNA of the CDR3 is TGTGCCAGCAGTGACGAGTCAAAAGATACGCAGTATTTT. As protein: CASSDESKDTQYF.

This clone is categorized as medium-sized. Other DNA sequences from this sample encode an identical CDR3 as well. This sequence joins TRBV4-2 and TRBJ2-2; 10 bases are shared with TRBD1. Germline-derived CDR1 and CDR2 are LGHNA and YNFKEQ. Trimming at V came to 4 bases and at J to 5 bases, leaving 4 bases not matched to a gene. The CDR3 length is 15 residues. CDR3 nucleotides: TGTGCCAGCAGCCCCCGGGACAGGGGAACCGGGGAGCTGTTTTTT. This sequence encodes CASSPRDRGTGELFF.

The V call is TRBV15, the J call TRBJ1-4; 10 nucleotides align to TRBD1. V gave up 1 base and J gave up 8 bases; unmatched junction bases: 7. In germline, CDR1 is LNHNV, CDR2 YYDKDF (reference sequence). The CDR3 totals 16 residues. CDR3 loop: CATSRATGTGVEKLFF. For the CDR3, the DNA is TGTGCCACCAGCAGAGCAACCGGGACAGGGGTGGAAAAACTGTTTTTT.

This chain uses TRBV19 with TRBJ2-7, with D unclear. V lost 1 base, J lost 3 bases, and 7 bases lay in between. Germline V gene sequence: CDR1 LNHDA, CDR2 SQIVND (reference sequence). The CDR3 consists of 13 residues. In DNA, the CDR3 is TGTGCCAGTAGTATAGCAGTAATCTACGAGCAGTACTTC. This sequence encodes CASSIAVIYEQYF.

This clone was recorded a few times. The J gene is TRBJ2-7, the V gene TRBV6-5; D unclear. Per the germline V gene, CDR1 is MNHEY and CDR2 is SVGAGI. Trimming removed 6 bases at V and 4 bases at J, with 10 bases between. The CDR3 sequence is 12 residues long. Here the CDR3 DNA reads TGTGCCAGCAGCAAACACCAATACGAGCAGTACTTC. Translating gives CASSKHQYEQYF.

This chain links TRBV5-6 with TRBJ2-5; 12 bases are a match to TRBD2. Trimming cost V 4 bases and J 2 bases; bases outside gene matches: 3. The V gene's germline CDR1 is SGHDT and CDR2 YYEEEE. This CDR3 is 15 amino acids long. CDR3 nucleotides: TGTGCCAGCAGCCGACTAGCGGGAGCACAAGAGACCCAGTACTTC. The encoded protein is CASSRLAGAQETQYF.